Below, one TCR beta chain is given with its context. What it recognizes is unknown. Only in-frame clones appear in the TCRdb table, and some are missing; sequencing was by immunoSEQ multiplex PCR. The sample carries 30,000 to 40,000 clones, roughly 92% recorded once. Time point noted: baseline, week 1 (first vaccination visit). The treatment: pre-vaccination baseline after standard-of-care therapy. The data originate from a study of a mutant IDH1 vaccine in newly diagnosed glioma. Study as a whole: Treated patients had a mean age of around 40 years and an approximately 62% male, around 38% female split. Prior therapy was radiotherapy, temozolomide, or both; most received both. Overall study results and limits: Pseudoprogression seemed unlinked to shifts in top peripheral T cell clonotypes.

Source: PBMCs, taken from a glioma patient treated with radiotherapy, temozolomide or both. This sequence originates from a man aged 18-30 years with glioma.

The CDR3 DNA reads as TGTGCCAGCAGTGCCCGGGACAGGGGGTTGGAGACCCAGTACTTC. Its translation: CASSARDRGLETQYF. The J gene is TRBJ2-5, the V gene TRBV25-1; 11 nucleotides agree with TRBD1. Germline CDR1 reads MGHDK; CDR2 reads SYGVNS. This CDR3 contains 15 residues. With 4 bases clipped from V and 5 bases from J, the junction kept 6 bases outside the gene matches.